A selection of T cell receptor beta chains follows, all from one sample in a study of blood T cell repertoires in COVID-19. Sequencing was performed with immunoSEQ multiplex PCR; in TCRdb, only in-frame clones are kept and a portion is missing. The data show 70,000 or so clones, 65% to 90% seen once. The specimen was peripheral blood. Source of these receptors: a man older than 75 with acute or convalescent COVID-19. Both conserved end residues are part of each CDR3. Each record gives: D gene, J gene, clone size, V gene, CDR3 protein, CDR3 DNA. D genes are given only for firm matches. The size field is filled for only some rows; it gives once, few, many or a size class.

>TRBD1|TRBJ1-6|NA|TRBV30
CAWRRDRGNSPLHF
TGTGCCTGGAGACGGGACAGGGGTAATTCACCCCTCCACTTT
>NA|TRBJ2-7|NA|TRBV4-1
CASSQEQGISYEQYF
TGCGCCAGCAGCCAAGAACAGGGAATCTCCTACGAGCAGTACTTC
>NA|TRBJ1-6|NA|TRBV7-2
CASSFSTGSYNSPLHF
TGTGCCAGCAGCTTCTCGACGGGCTCCTATAATTCACCCCTCCACTTT
>NA|TRBJ1-2|NA|TRBV6-1
CASSEGGGVRSYGYTF
TGTGCCAGCAGTGAAGGTGGGGGGGTGAGGAGCTATGGCTACACCTTC
>TRBD1|TRBJ2-4|NA|TRBV27
CASSYFGQARNIQYF
TGTGCCAGCAGTTACTTTGGACAGGCCCGGAACATTCAGTACTTC
>TRBD2|TRBJ2-6|once|TRBV15
CATSRGGGANVLTF
TGTGCCACCAGCAGGGGAGGGGGGGCCAACGTCCTGACTTTC
>NA|TRBJ2-1|NA|TRBV30
CAWRSAGTRLQFF
TGTGCCTGGAGGTCAGCGGGCACCAGACTACAGTTCTTC
>TRBD2|TRBJ2-7|few|TRBV24-1
CATSDDRTSGHYEQYF
TGTGCCACCAGTGATGACAGGACTAGCGGACACTACGAGCAGTACTTC
>NA|TRBJ1-6|NA|TRBV30
CAWSVIRGGSSYNSPLHF
TGTGCCTGGAGTGTCATAAGGGGGGGGAGCTCCTATAATTCACCCCTCCACTTT
>TRBD2|TRBJ2-5|NA|TRBV7-9
CASSLGAGAYQETQYF
TGTGCCAGCAGCTTAGGGGCGGGAGCATACCAAGAGACCCAGTACTTC
>NA|TRBJ1-1|NA|TRBV4-3
CASSQESRGRTEAFF
TGCGCCAGCAGCCAAGAGAGTAGGGGGAGAACTGAAGCTTTCTTT
>TRBD2|TRBJ2-7|NA|TRBV27
CASRWTSGGPYEQYF
TGTGCCAGCAGATGGACTAGCGGGGGGCCCTACGAGCAGTACTTC
>NA|TRBJ1-6|few|TRBV30
CAWTTSGFSPLHF
TGTGCCTGGACCACCTCGGGGTTTTCACCCCTCCACTTT
>NA|TRBJ1-4|NA|TRBV10-3
CAISEPGQSTNEKLFF
TGTGCCATCAGTGAACCGGGACAATCAACTAATGAAAAACTGTTTTTT
>TRBD1|TRBJ2-2|NA|TRBV5-1
CASSNLQGANGELFF
TGCGCCAGCAGCAACTTACAGGGGGCTAACGGGGAGCTGTTTTTT
>NA|TRBJ1-2|NA|TRBV12-3/TRBV12-4
CASGGGWTYGYTF
TGTGCCAGCGGGGGAGGGTGGACCTATGGCTACACCTTC
>NA|TRBJ2-1|NA|TRBV5-5
CASSLRGGSYNEQFF
TGTGCCAGCAGCTTAAGGGGGGGCTCCTACAATGAGCAGTTCTTC
>NA|TRBJ2-1|NA|TRBV11-2
CASSPNGLLDNEQFF
TGTGCCAGCAGTCCGAATGGACTCCTGGACAATGAGCAGTTCTTC
>NA|TRBJ1-1|NA|TRBV5-4
CASSLIENTEAFF
TGTGCCAGCAGCTTAATAGAGAACACTGAAGCTTTCTTT
>TRBD1|TRBJ1-2|few|TRBV2
CASSEGGQGTSYGYTF
TGTGCCAGCAGTGAAGGAGGACAGGGGACCAGCTATGGCTACACCTTC
>NA|TRBJ1-6|NA|TRBV14
CASSQRTPNSPLHF
TGTGCCAGCAGCCAGCGGACACCAAATTCACCCCTCCACTTT
>NA|TRBJ2-7|NA|TRBV5-6
CASSIDRQRTLAKYEQYF
TGTGCCAGCAGCATTGACAGGCAGAGAACCCTGGCCAAATACGAGCAGTACTTC
>NA|TRBJ1-2|NA|TRBV19
CASSMVTAYGYTF
TGTGCCAGTAGTATGGTGACAGCTTATGGCTACACCTTC
>NA|TRBJ1-6|NA|TRBV9
CASSVASAGNSPLHF
TGTGCCAGCAGCGTAGCATCGGCAGGGAATTCACCCCTCCACTTT
>NA|TRBJ2-2|once|TRBV5-1
CASSLAPNTGELFF
TGCGCCAGCAGCTTGGCCCCTAACACCGGGGAGCTGTTTTTT
>NA|TRBJ1-6|NA|TRBV12-3/TRBV12-4
CASSFQGSPLHF
TGTGCCAGCAGTTTCCAGGGCTCACCCCTCCACTTT
>TRBD2|TRBJ2-2|once|TRBV5-6
CASSWREVGELFF
TGTGCCAGCAGCTGGCGGGAGGTCGGGGAGCTGTTTTTT
>NA|TRBJ2-7|NA|TRBV5-1
CASSLVSGGRAYEQYF
TGCGCCAGCAGCTTGGTATCTGGCGGCAGGGCCTACGAGCAGTACTTC
>TRBD1|TRBJ2-5|NA|TRBV5-6
CASSTTGTGGETQYF
TGTGCCAGCAGCACTACCGGGACAGGGGGAGAGACCCAGTACTTC
>TRBD1|TRBJ2-7|few|TRBV2
CASSTDRDYEQYF
TGTGCCAGCAGTACCGACAGGGATTACGAGCAGTACTTC
>NA|TRBJ1-5|NA|TRBV6-2/TRBV6-3
CASSPRGGSTYSNQPQHF
TGTGCCAGCAGCCCACGGGGGGGCTCTACCTATAGCAATCAGCCCCAGCATTTT
>TRBD1|TRBJ2-2|NA|TRBV6-4
CASSRGQVVSTGELFF
TGTGCCAGCAGCCGCGGACAGGTAGTGAGCACCGGGGAGCTGTTTTTT
>NA|TRBJ2-5|NA|TRBV19
CASSTTRDFPQETQYF
TGTGCCAGTAGTACTACTAGGGACTTCCCCCAAGAGACCCAGTACTTC
>TRBD1|TRBJ2-7|NA|TRBV29-1
CSALGQVAPYEQYF
TGCAGCGCCCTGGGACAGGTCGCACCCTACGAGCAGTACTTC
>NA|TRBJ2-2|NA|TRBV5-1
CASSSRPAGGELFF
TGCGCCAGCAGCTCCAGGCCCGCCGGCGGGGAGCTGTTTTTT
>NA|TRBJ1-3|NA|TRBV19
CASQTRGFSGNTIYF
TGTGCCAGTCAGACCCGGGGTTTCTCTGGAAACACCATATATTTT
>NA|TRBJ2-5|NA|TRBV15
CATSREVAGRETQYF
TGTGCCACCAGCAGAGAAGTGGCAGGCCGAGAGACCCAGTACTTC
>NA|TRBJ1-2|NA|TRBV5-1
CASSLVLLAGENYGYTF
TGCGCCAGCAGCTTGGTCCTCCTCGCAGGGGAAAACTATGGCTACACCTTC
>TRBD2|TRBJ2-7|NA|TRBV19
CASPGVAGDEQYF
TGTGCCAGTCCGGGGGTAGCGGGTGACGAGCAGTACTTC
>NA|TRBJ1-2|NA|TRBV5-1
CASRSPGDYGYTF
TGCGCCAGCAGGTCACCGGGGGACTATGGCTACACCTTC
>TRBD2|TRBJ2-7|NA|TRBV11-2
CASSQRLAGIVYEQYF
TGTGCCAGCAGCCAGAGACTAGCGGGTATTGTCTACGAGCAGTACTTC
>NA|TRBJ2-5|once|TRBV7-2
CASSLSRGETQYF
TGTGCCAGCAGCTTAAGCAGGGGTGAGACCCAGTACTTC
>NA|TRBJ1-2|NA|TRBV24-1
CATSDSAGSGNYGYTF
TGTGCCACCAGTGATTCAGCGGGGTCAGGGAACTATGGCTACACCTTC
>NA|TRBJ2-7|NA|TRBV5-5
CASSLYGEQYF
TGTGCCAGCAGCTTGTACGGCGAGCAGTACTTC
>NA|TRBJ1-1|NA|TRBV18
CASSPLRVLGLANTEAFF
TGTGCCAGCTCACCTCTCCGGGTTCTGGGGCTGGCGAACACTGAAGCTTTCTTT
>NA|TRBJ1-2|NA|TRBV10-3
CATRKKGKGYTF
TGTGCCACAAGAAAAAAGGGGAAAGGCTACACCTTC
>NA|TRBJ1-5|NA|TRBV28
CASSRTGGNSNQPQHF
TGTGCCAGCAGTCGAACGGGGGGGAACAGCAATCAGCCCCAGCATTTT